This T cell receptor beta chain was sequenced during a study of blood T cell repertoires in COVID-19. Study background: The United States, Italy and Spain were the sources of the acute and convalescent COVID-19 samples. From T cells, B-cell-depleted T cells, or PBMCs came the material, which was cDNA or gDNA.

The length of the CDR3 is 13 residues. V lost 2 bases, J lost 7 bases, and 9 bases lay in between. Germline assignment: CDR1 SGHAT and CDR2 FQNNGV. Libraries were prepared by immunoSEQ multiplex PCR; TCRdb keeps only in-frame clonotypes and omits some of them. Of about 190,000 clones listed, approximately 84% are singletons. This clone has only one observation. The specimen was PBMCs or T cells enriched from blood (not recorded which). The chain combines TRBV11-2 with TRBJ2-4; no reliable D call. This TCR derives from a woman in her thirties who had recovered from COVID-19. For the CDR3, the DNA is TGTGCCAGCAGCTTAATGCAGGCGAACATTCAGTACTTC. Translation: CASSLMQANIQYF.